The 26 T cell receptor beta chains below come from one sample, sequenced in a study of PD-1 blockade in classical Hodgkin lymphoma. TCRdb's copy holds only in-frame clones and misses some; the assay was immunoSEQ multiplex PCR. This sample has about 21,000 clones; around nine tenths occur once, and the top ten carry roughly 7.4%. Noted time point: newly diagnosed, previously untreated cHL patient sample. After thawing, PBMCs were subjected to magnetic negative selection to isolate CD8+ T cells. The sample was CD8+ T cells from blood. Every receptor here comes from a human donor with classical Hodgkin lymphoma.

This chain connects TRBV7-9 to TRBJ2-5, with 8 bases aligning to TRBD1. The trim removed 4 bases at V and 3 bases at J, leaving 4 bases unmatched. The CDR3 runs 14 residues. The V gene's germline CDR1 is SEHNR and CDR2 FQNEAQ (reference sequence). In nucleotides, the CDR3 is TGTGCCAGCAGCTCCTCACAGGGGGAAGAGACCCAGTACTTC. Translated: CASSSSQGEETQYF.

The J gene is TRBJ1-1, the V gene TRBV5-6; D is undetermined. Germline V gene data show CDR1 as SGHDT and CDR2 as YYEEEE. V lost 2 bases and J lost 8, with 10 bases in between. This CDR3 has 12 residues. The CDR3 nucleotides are TGTGCCAGCAGCTTTTGGGCCAGGGAAGCTTTCTTT. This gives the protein CASSFWAREAFF.

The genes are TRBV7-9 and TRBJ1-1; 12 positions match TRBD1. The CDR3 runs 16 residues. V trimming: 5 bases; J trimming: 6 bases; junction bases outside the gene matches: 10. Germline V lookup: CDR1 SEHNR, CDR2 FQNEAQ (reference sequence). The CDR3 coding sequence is TGTGCCAGCAGCCCACCCGGGACAGGGGGCCTTCCTGAAGCTTTCTTT. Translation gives CASSPPGTGGLPEAFF. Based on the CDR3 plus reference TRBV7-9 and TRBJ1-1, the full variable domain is DTGVSQNPRHKITKRGQNVTFRCDPISEHNRLYWYRQTLGQGPEFLTYFQNEAQLEKSRLLSDRFSAERPKGSFSTLEIQRTEQGDSAMYLCASSPPGTGGLPEAFFGQGTRLTVV.

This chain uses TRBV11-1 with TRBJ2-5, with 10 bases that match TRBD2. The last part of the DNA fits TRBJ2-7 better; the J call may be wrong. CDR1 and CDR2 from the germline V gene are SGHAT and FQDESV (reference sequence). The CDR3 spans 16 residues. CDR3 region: CASSLTSGFEAYEQYF. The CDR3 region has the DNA TGTGCCAGCAGCTTGACTAGCGGGTTCGAGGCCTACGAGCAGTACTTC.

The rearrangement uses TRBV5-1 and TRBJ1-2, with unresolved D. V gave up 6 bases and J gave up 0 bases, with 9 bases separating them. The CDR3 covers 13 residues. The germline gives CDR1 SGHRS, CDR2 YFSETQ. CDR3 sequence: CASTLAANYGYTF. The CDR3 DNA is TGCGCCAGCACTCTAGCGGCTAACTATGGCTACACCTTC. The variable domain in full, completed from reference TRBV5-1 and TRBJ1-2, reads KAGVTQTPRYLIKTRGQQVTLSCSPISGHRSVSWYQQTPGQGLQFLFEYFSETQRNKGNFPGRFSGRQFSNSRSEMNVSTLELGDSALYLCASTLAANYGYTFGSGTRLTVV.

The CDR3 region has the DNA TGTGCCAGTAGTCTGGACAGATTTAATGAAAAACTGTTTTTT. The encoded protein is CASSLDRFNEKLFF. The chain has TRBV19 and TRBJ1-4; TRBD1 might be the D (6 bases). Germline-derived CDR1 and CDR2 are LNHDA and SQIVND (reference sequence). The V end was cut by 5 bases, the J end by 4 bases, with 11 bases between. This CDR3 spans 14 amino acids.

The DNA for the CDR3 is TGCGCCAGCAGCCAAGCCCCTGTGGGGCCAAGGGAACTGTTTTTT. Its protein product is CASSQAPVGPRELFF. The gene calls are TRBV4-1 and TRBJ1-4; tentative D call: TRBD1 (5 bases). The CDR3 runs to 15 residues. V was pared by 1 base and J by 12 bases, with 18 bases between. Per the germline V gene, CDR1 is MGHRA and CDR2 is YSYEKL.

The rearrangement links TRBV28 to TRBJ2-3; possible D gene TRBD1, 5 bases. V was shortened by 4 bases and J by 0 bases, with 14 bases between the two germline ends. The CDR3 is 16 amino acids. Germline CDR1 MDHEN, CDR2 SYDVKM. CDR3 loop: CASSSVDGASTDTQYF. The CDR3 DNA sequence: TGTGCCAGCAGTTCTGTTGATGGGGCAAGCACAGATACGCAGTATTTT.

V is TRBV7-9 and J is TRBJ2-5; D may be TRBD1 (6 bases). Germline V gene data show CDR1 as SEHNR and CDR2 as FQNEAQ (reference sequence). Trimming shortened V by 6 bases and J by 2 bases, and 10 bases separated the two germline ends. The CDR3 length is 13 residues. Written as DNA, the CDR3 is TGTGCCAGCAGTGGGACACCTCAAGAGACCCAGTACTTC. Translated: CASSGTPQETQYF.

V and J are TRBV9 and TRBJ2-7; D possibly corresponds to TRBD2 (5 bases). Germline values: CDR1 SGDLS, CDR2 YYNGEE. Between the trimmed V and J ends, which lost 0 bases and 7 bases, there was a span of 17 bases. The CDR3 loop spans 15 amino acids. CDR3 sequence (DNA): TGTGCCAGCAGCGTAGGTCCTCTAGCTACAGAAGAGCAGTACTTC. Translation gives CASSVGPLATEEQYF.

The CDR3 region has the DNA TGCGCCAGCAGCCAAGGGGATGGAGGGCCCTACGAGCAGTACTTC. This sequence encodes CASSQGDGGPYEQYF. The V call is TRBV4-1, the J call TRBJ2-7; D might be TRBD2 (6 bases). Germline loops: CDR1 MGHRA, CDR2 YSYEKL. The CDR3 has 15 amino acids. V lost 1 base to trimming and J lost 2 bases, with 12 bases between them.

The CDR3 DNA follows: TGTGCCAGCAGCCTCGAGGGGGCGGCTGGCTACACCTTC. It is translated as CASSLEGAAGYTF. V usage is TRBV7-9 and J usage is TRBJ1-2; 7 nucleotides agree with TRBD1. This CDR3 has 13 residues. The V gene's germline CDR1 is SEHNR and CDR2 FQNEAQ (reference sequence). With 5 bases clipped from V and 7 bases from J, the junction kept 7 bases outside the gene matches. Filled out from reference TRBV7-9 and TRBJ1-2, the complete variable domain reads DTGVSQNPRHKITKRGQNVTFRCDPISEHNRLYWYRQTLGQGPEFLTYFQNEAQLEKSRLLSDRFSAERPKGSFSTLEIQRTEQGDSAMYLCASSLEGAAGYTFGSGTRLTVV.

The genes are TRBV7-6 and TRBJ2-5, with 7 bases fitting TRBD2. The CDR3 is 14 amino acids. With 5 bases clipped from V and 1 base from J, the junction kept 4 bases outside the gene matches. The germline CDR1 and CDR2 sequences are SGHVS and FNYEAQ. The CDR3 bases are TGTGCCAGCAGCCAGGGAGGGCCCCAAGAGACCCAGTACTTC. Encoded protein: CASSQGGPQETQYF. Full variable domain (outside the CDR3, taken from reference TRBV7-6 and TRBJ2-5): GAGVSQSPRYKVTKRGQDVALRCDPISGHVSLYWYRQALGQGPEFLTYFNYEAQQDKSGLPNDRFSAERPEGSISTLTIQRTEQRDSAMYRCASSQGGPQETQYFGPGTRLLVL.

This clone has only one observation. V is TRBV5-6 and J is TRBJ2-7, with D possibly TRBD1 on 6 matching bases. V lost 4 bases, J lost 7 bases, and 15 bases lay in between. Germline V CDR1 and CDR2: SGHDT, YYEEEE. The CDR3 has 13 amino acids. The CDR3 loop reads CASSRAAGAEQYF. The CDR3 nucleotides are TGTGCCAGCAGCCGGGCGGCAGGGGCAGAGCAGTACTTC.

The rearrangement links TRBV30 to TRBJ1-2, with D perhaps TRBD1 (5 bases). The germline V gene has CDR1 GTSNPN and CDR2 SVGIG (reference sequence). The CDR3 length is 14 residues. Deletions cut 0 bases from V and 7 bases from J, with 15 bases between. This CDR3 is CAWSVSGTHSGYTF. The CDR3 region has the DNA TGTGCCTGGAGTGTTTCTGGGACCCACTCTGGCTACACCTTC.

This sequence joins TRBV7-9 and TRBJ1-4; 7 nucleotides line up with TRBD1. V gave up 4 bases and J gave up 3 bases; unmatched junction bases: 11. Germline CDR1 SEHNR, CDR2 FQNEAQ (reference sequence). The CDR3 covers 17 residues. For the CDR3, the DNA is TGTGCCAGCAGCTCACTGATAACCGGGACAGCTAATGAAAAACTGTTTTTT. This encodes CASSSLITGTANEKLFF. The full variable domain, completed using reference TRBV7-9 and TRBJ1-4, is DTGVSQNPRHKITKRGQNVTFRCDPISEHNRLYWYRQTLGQGPEFLTYFQNEAQLEKSRLLSDRFSAERPKGSFSTLEIQRTEQGDSAMYLCASSSLITGTANEKLFFGSGTQLSVL.

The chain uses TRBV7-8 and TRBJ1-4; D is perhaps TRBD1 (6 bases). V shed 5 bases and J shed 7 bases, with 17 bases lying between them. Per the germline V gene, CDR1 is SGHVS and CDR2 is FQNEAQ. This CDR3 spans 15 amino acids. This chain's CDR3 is CASSPTGTIGEKLFF. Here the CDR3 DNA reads TGTGCCAGCAGCCCTACAGGGACCATCGGTGAAAAACTGTTTTTT.

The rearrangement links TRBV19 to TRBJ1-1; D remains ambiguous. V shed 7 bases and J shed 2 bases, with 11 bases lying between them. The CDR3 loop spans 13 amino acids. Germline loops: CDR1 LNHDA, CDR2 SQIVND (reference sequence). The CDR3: CASNQIRNTEAFF. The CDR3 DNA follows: TGTGCCAGTAATCAGATTAGAAACACTGAAGCTTTCTTT. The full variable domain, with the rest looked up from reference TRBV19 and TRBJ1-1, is DGGITQSPKYLFRKEGQNVTLSCEQNLNHDAMYWYRQDPGQGLRLIYYSQIVNDFQKGDIAEGYSVSREKKESFPLTVTSAQKNPTAFYLCASNQIRNTEAFFGQGTRLTVV.

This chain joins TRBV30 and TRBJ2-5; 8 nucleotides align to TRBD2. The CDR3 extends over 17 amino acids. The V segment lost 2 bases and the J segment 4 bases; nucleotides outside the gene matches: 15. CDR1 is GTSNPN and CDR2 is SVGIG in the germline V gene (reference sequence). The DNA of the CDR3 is TGTGCCTGGAGTCTTGGGGCGAACGGGAGGGCCGGAGAGACCCAGTACTTC. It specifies CAWSLGANGRAGETQYF.

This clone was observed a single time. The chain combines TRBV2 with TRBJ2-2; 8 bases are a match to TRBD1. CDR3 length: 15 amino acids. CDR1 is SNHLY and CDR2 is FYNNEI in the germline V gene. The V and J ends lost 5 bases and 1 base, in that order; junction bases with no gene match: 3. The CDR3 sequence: CASSTGTGNTGELFF. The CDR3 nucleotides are TGTGCCAGCAGTACCGGGACAGGGAACACCGGGGAGCTGTTTTTT.

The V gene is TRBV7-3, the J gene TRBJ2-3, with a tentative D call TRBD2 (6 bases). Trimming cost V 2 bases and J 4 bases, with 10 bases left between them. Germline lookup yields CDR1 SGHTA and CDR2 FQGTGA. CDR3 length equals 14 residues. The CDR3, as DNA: TGTGCCAGCAGCTTAGGAGGGGCTGCAGATACGCAGTATTTT. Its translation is CASSLGGAADTQYF. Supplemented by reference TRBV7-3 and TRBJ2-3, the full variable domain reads GAGVSQTPSNKVTEKGKYVELRCDPISGHTALYWYRQSLGQGPEFLIYFQGTGAADDSGLPNDRFFAVRPEGSVSTLKIQRTERGDSAVYLCASSLGGAADTQYFGPGTRLTVL.

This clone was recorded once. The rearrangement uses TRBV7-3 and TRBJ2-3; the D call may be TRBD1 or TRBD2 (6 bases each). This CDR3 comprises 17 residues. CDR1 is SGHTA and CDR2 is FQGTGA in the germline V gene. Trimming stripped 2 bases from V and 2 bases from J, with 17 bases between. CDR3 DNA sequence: TGTGCCAGCAGCTTATCCGGGGGCCGAATATTCACAGATACGCAGTATTTT. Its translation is CASSLSGGRIFTDTQYF.

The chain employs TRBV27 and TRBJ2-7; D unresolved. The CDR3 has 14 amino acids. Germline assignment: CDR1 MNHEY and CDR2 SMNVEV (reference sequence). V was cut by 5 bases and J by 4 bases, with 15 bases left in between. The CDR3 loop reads CASSPSPAGYEQYF. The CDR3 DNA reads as TGTGCCAGCAGTCCATCTCCTGCAGGATACGAGCAGTACTTC.

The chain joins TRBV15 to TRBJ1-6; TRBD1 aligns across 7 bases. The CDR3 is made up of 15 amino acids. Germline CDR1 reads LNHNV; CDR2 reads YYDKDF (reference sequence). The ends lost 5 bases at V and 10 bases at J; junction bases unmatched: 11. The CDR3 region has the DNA TGTGCCACCAGCGCCCGACAGGGACCGAGATCACCCCTCCACTTT. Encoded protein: CATSARQGPRSPLHF. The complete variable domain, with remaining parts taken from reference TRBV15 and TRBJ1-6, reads DAMVIQNPRYQVTQFGKPVTLSCSQTLNHNVMYWYQQKSSQAPKLLFHYYDKDFNNEADTPDNFQSRRPNTSFCFLDIRSPGLGDTAMYLCATSARQGPRSPLHFGNGTRLTVT.

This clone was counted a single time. The CDR3 is CASRGLAGAANTGELFF. In DNA, the CDR3 is TGTGCCAGTAGGGGACTAGCGGGAGCAGCGAACACCGGGGAGCTGTTTTTT. V is TRBV19 and J is TRBJ2-2, with 14 bases fitting TRBD2. V lost 6 bases, J lost 0 bases, and 3 bases stayed unmatched. The CDR3 sequence is 17 residues long. Germline V gives CDR1 LNHDA, CDR2 SQIVND (reference sequence).

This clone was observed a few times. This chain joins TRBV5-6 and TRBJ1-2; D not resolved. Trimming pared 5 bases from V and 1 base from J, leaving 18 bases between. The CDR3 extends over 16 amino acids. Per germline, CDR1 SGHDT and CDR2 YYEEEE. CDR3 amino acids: CASSQEAGLGNYGYTF. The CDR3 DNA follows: TGTGCCAGCAGTCAAGAAGCGGGGTTGGGTAACTATGGCTACACCTTC. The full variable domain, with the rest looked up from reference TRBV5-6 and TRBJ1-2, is DAGVTQSPTHLIKTRGQQVTLRCSPKSGHDTVSWYQQALGQGPQFIFQYYEEEERQRGNFPDRFSGHQFPNYSSELNVNALLLGDSALYLCASSQEAGLGNYGYTFGSGTRLTVV.